The rows below give T cell receptor beta chains drawn from one sample of a study of T cells in Graves' hyperthyroidism and ophthalmopathy. A single record per CDR3 protein comes from TCRdb applying MiXCR to the multiplex PCR reads. The profile shows approximately 150,000 distinct CDR3 sequences, less than 10% of them singletons. Sequences were obtained from blood. The receptors originated from a young woman with Graves' hyperthyroidism that later progressed to Graves' ophthalmopathy. Each CDR3 is given with its conserved first and last residue. Each record gives: V gene, CDR3 length, clone size, J gene, D gene, CDR3 protein, CDR3 DNA. A D gene is named only where the DNA matches it firmly. Size values are once, few and many counts, or a class for expanded clones, and some rows have none.

TRBV20-1	17	many	TRBJ1-2	NA	CSATPAGGREANYGYTF	TGCAGTGCTACCCCCGCTGGTGGGAGGGAGGCTAACTATGGCTACACCTTC
TRBV5-4	14	NA	TRBJ2-1	NA	CASSLGARDNEQFF	TGTGCCAGCAGCTTGGGAGCCCGGGACAATGAGCAGTTCTTC
TRBV5-1	15	many	TRBJ2-7	TRBD2	CASSTSSGRAHEQYF	TGCGCCAGCAGCACAAGTAGCGGGAGGGCCCACGAGCAGTACTTC
TRBV20-1	12	many	TRBJ1-1	NA	CSANTGNTEAFF	TGCAGTGCAAACACAGGGAACACTGAAGCTTTCTTT
TRBV28	11	many	TRBJ1-1	NA	CASSRISEAFF	TGTGCCAGCAGCAGGATCTCTGAAGCTTTCTTT
TRBV10-3	21	many	TRBJ1-2	TRBD1	CAIKTEGSRPGGTGGNYGYTF	TGTGCCATCAAGACGGAGGGGAGCCGTCCAGGGGGCACAGGGGGCAACTATGGCTACACCTTC
TRBV20-1	16	NA	TRBJ2-2	NA	CSAREEGVRNTGELFF	TGCAGTGCTAGAGAGGAGGGAGTAAGGAACACCGGGGAGCTGTTTTTT
TRBV7-9	14	NA	TRBJ2-1	TRBD1	CASSTQGADNEQFF	TGTGCCAGCAGCACTCAGGGGGCTGACAATGAGCAGTTCTTC
TRBV20-1	13	many	TRBJ2-5	NA	CSATWTTQETQYF	TGCAGTGCTACCTGGACGACCCAAGAGACCCAGTACTTC
TRBV7-6	16	few	TRBJ2-1	NA	CASSLDRFSSYNEQFF	TGTGCCAGCAGCTTAGACAGATTCAGCTCCTACAATGAGCAGTTCTTC
TRBV30	11	many	TRBJ1-1	NA	CAWSLNTEAFF	TGTGCCTGGAGTTTGAACACTGAAGCTTTCTTT
TRBV20-1	14	many	TRBJ1-1	NA	CSAREWGPNTEAFF	TGCAGTGCTAGAGAATGGGGACCGAACACTGAAGCTTTCTTT
TRBV29-1	15	many	TRBJ1-1	TRBD1	CSVATGSFVNTEAFF	TGCAGCGTCGCGACAGGGTCTTTCGTGAACACTGAAGCTTTCTTT
TRBV5-5	15	many	TRBJ2-1	TRBD1	CASSLDRGIYNEQFF	TGTGCCAGCAGCTTGGACAGGGGTATATACAATGAGCAGTTCTTC
TRBV11-2	15	many	TRBJ1-2	NA	CASSLARAGEYGYTF	TGTGCCAGCAGCTTAGCTCGGGCAGGGGAATATGGCTACACCTTC
TRBV19	15	once	TRBJ1-3	NA	CASSPTYTSGNTIYF	TGTGCCAGTAGTCCGACATACACCTCTGGAAACACCATATATTTT
TRBV13	14	many	TRBJ1-4	TRBD1	CASRRQGVLEKLFF	TGTGCCAGCAGGCGACAGGGAGTTCTCGAAAAACTGTTTTTT
TRBV15	14	few	TRBJ2-7	NA	CATSPLGRTDEQYF	TGTGCCACCAGCCCCCTCGGTCGGACCGACGAGCAGTACTTC
TRBV4-1	13	NA	TRBJ2-2	NA	CASRLRATGELFF	TGCGCCAGCAGGCTCCGGGCCACCGGGGAGCTGTTTTTT
TRBV3-1	13	many	TRBJ2-7	NA	CASSRDGGTEQYF	TGTGCCAGCAGCCGAGATGGGGGAACCGAGCAGTACTTC
TRBV30	16	many	TRBJ2-7	TRBD1	CAWTPTDRGRAYEQYF	TGTGCCTGGACCCCAACCGACAGGGGGCGGGCGTACGAGCAGTACTTC
TRBV7-2	15	many	TRBJ2-3	NA	CASSPGVGRTDTQYF	TGTGCCAGCAGCCCCGGAGTGGGACGCACAGATACGCAGTATTTT
TRBV30	11	many	TRBJ1-1	NA	CAWSRDTEAFF	TGTGCCTGGAGTCGGGACACTGAAGCTTTCTTT
TRBV7-7	13	few	TRBJ1-1	NA	CASSLAMETEAFF	TGTGCCAGCAGCTTAGCGATGGAAACTGAAGCTTTCTTT
TRBV5-4	16	many	TRBJ2-3	NA	CASSLASAGATDTQYF	TGTGCCAGCAGCTTGGCTTCCGCCGGGGCCACAGATACGCAGTATTTT
TRBV11-3	15	many	TRBJ1-3	TRBD1	CASSLGQDSGNTIYF	TGTGCCAGCAGCTTGGGACAGGACTCTGGAAACACCATATATTTT
TRBV3-1	13	many	TRBJ2-3	NA	CASSRINGDTQYF	TGTGCCAGCAGCCGAATCAATGGAGATACGCAGTATTTT
TRBV11-3	15	many	TRBJ2-7	NA	CASSLAGESSYEQYF	TGTGCCAGCAGCTTAGCGGGGGAGTCCTCCTACGAGCAGTACTTC
TRBV6-1	14	many	TRBJ2-5	TRBD1	CASSPGGGRETQYF	TGTGCCAGCAGTCCAGGGGGTGGAAGGGAGACCCAGTACTTC
TRBV4-1	14	NA	TRBJ1-3	NA	CASGQAVAAPSSYF	TGCGCCAGCGGCCAAGCTGTCGCGGCACCATCCTCATATTTT
TRBV28	17	many	TRBJ1-2	NA	CASSFFLAGGDEDGYTF	TGTGCCAGCAGTTTCTTCCTGGCAGGAGGGGATGAGGATGGCTACACCTTC
TRBV18	15	many	TRBJ1-2	NA	CASSPRDNWGNGYTF	TGTGCCAGCTCACCGCGGGACAACTGGGGGAATGGCTACACCTTC
TRBV18	15	many	TRBJ2-7	TRBD2	CASSPPSGISYEQYF	TGTGCCAGCTCACCACCCAGCGGGATCTCCTACGAGCAGTACTTC
TRBV4-2	15	few	TRBJ1-3	TRBD1	CASSQGQGPGNTIYF	TGTGCCAGCAGCCAAGGACAGGGACCTGGAAACACCATATATTTT
TRBV5-1	17	NA	TRBJ2-2	TRBD2	CASSLTSGALNTGELFF	TGCGCCAGCAGCTTGACTAGCGGAGCCTTGAACACCGGGGAGCTGTTTTTT
TRBV20-1	14	many	TRBJ2-5	NA	CSARSDGPGETQYF	TGCAGTGCTAGATCGGACGGTCCGGGAGAGACCCAGTACTTC
TRBV28	15	many	TRBJ2-1	NA	CASSPLGVSYNEQFF	TGTGCCAGCAGTCCCCTTGGGGTCTCCTACAATGAGCAGTTCTTC
TRBV7-2	15	many	TRBJ1-5	TRBD1	CASSGEGQPNQPQHF	TGTGCCAGCAGCGGCGAGGGACAGCCGAATCAGCCCCAGCATTTT
TRBV3-1	17	few	TRBJ2-7	NA	CASSQDLGGRIAYEQYF	TGTGCCAGCAGCCAAGATCTTGGAGGGAGGATTGCCTACGAGCAGTACTTC
TRBV4-1	13	few	TRBJ2-5	NA	CASSQWQAETQYF	TGCGCCAGCAGCCAATGGCAGGCAGAGACCCAGTACTTC
TRBV27	15	NA	TRBJ1-6	NA	CASSLTEDKNSPLHF	TGTGCCAGCAGTTTAACCGAGGACAAGAATTCACCCCTCCACTTT
TRBV7-9	17	many	TRBJ2-6	NA	CASSSTGTLSGANVLTF	TGTGCCAGCAGCTCAACAGGGACCCTCTCTGGGGCCAACGTCCTGACTTTC
TRBV20-1	15	NA	TRBJ1-5	NA	CSARRGGAVNQPQHF	TGCAGTGCTAGGAGAGGTGGGGCAGTTAATCAGCCCCAGCATTTT
TRBV30	11	many	TRBJ1-1	NA	CAWSVSRRAFF	TGTGCCTGGAGTGTATCCAGGCGCGCTTTCTTT
TRBV19	15	NA	TRBJ2-6	NA	CASSPGGFGANVLTF	TGTGCCAGTAGCCCCGGGGGTTTTGGGGCCAACGTCCTGACTTTC
TRBV12-3/TRBV12-4	13	NA	TRBJ1-3	TRBD1	CASSGTGGNTIYF	TGTGCCAGCAGCGGGACAGGCGGAAACACCATATATTTT
TRBV24-1	13	many	TRBJ1-1	TRBD1	CATSGDRGTEAFF	TGTGCCACCAGTGGGGACAGGGGAACTGAAGCTTTCTTT
TRBV10-3	15	few	TRBJ1-5	NA	CAISQDGNSNQPQHF	TGTGCCATCAGTCAGGACGGCAATAGCAATCAGCCCCAGCATTTT
TRBV5-4	14	NA	TRBJ2-7	TRBD1	CASSLAGQVTEQYF	TGTGCCAGCAGCTTGGCAGGACAGGTAACCGAGCAGTACTTC
TRBV6-1	15	many	TRBJ2-7	TRBD1	CASSDLGQPYYEQYF	TGTGCCAGCAGTGATTTGGGACAGCCTTACTACGAGCAGTACTTC
TRBV20-1	12	many	TRBJ1-2	NA	CSASEGTRGYTF	TGCAGTGCTAGTGAGGGGACGAGGGGCTACACCTTC
TRBV19	16	many	TRBJ2-4	NA	CASSVRGDGGKNIQYF	TGTGCCAGTAGTGTTCGGGGAGATGGTGGAAAAAACATTCAGTACTTC
TRBV6-5	14	few	TRBJ2-1	NA	CASSFRDRYNEQFF	TGTGCCAGCAGTTTCCGGGACCGGTACAATGAGCAGTTCTTC
TRBV7-6	15	many	TRBJ2-3	TRBD2	CASSPSGAYTDTQYF	TGTGCCAGCAGCCCTAGCGGGGCCTACACAGATACGCAGTATTTT
TRBV24-1	20	many	TRBJ2-2	NA	CATSPAGLRGPHLNTGELFF	TGTGCCACCAGCCCTGCAGGACTGCGGGGGCCTCACCTAAACACCGGGGAGCTGTTTTTT
TRBV12-3/TRBV12-4	19	many	TRBJ2-5	TRBD2	CASSFRTSERGSPQETQYF	TGTGCCAGCAGTTTTAGGACTAGCGAAAGGGGGTCCCCACAAGAGACCCAGTACTTC
TRBV5-4	13	few	TRBJ2-1	NA	CASSIRVDNEQFF	TGTGCCAGCAGTATCAGGGTGGACAATGAGCAGTTCTTC
TRBV18	15	many	TRBJ1-5	NA	CASSRGVGREQPQHF	TGTGCCAGCTCACGGGGAGTAGGGAGAGAGCAGCCCCAGCATTTT
TRBV29-1	12	many	TRBJ2-3	NA	CSVGRSTDTQYF	TGCAGCGTGGGGCGAAGCACAGATACGCAGTATTTT
TRBV19	16	few	TRBJ2-3	TRBD1	CASSPMTGGAADTQYF	TGTGCCAGTAGTCCGATGACAGGGGGCGCCGCAGATACGCAGTATTTT